Sequencing of this TCR beta chain was carried out in a study of CDR3 diversity in severe acne. This clonotype was observed once. TCRdb analysed the PCR reads with MiXCR anew, one entry per CDR3 protein. The sample lists 90,000 or so distinct CDR3 sequences, around half seen once, with about a tenth in the top ten. The TCR was taken from a male donor in good health, serving as a control. Sequenced input: blood.

CDR3 nucleotides: TGTGCCAGCAGCCCTGGTCAGGGGGTGATGAACACTGAAGCTTTCTTT. Its translation: CASSPGQGVMNTEAFF. This rearrangement joins TRBV5-6 to TRBJ1-1, with 7 bases lining up with TRBD1. This CDR3 comprises 16 residues. V shed 4 bases and J 0 bases; nucleotides not matched to a gene: 9. Per the germline V gene, CDR1 is SGHDT and CDR2 is YYEEEE.